Listed below are T cell receptor beta chains from one sample, sequenced in a study of shared clonotypes between healthy human individuals. Libraries were prepared by immunoSEQ multiplex PCR; TCRdb keeps only in-frame clonotypes and omits some of them. The sample contains roughly 320,000 clones, roughly 87% of which appear only once. Sequencing input: memory CD8+ T cells sorted from blood. These receptors were obtained from a man younger than 35 in good health. Both conserved end residues are part of each CDR3. Each record gives: D gene, clone size, J gene, V gene, CDR3 DNA, CDR3 protein. The D gene is left open where the match is weak. A clone size is listed for some rows: how often the clone was seen (once, few, many), or a class if it is expanded.

d_call: -; clone_size: few; j_call: TRBJ1-2; v_call: TRBV25-1; cdr3_nt: TGTGCCAGCAGTGGGGACGGCTATGGCTACACCTTC; cdr3_aa: CASSGDGYGYTF
d_call: TRBD2; clone_size: -; j_call: TRBJ2-5; v_call: TRBV13; cdr3_nt: TGTGCCAGCAGCTTGGGACTATACCAAGAGACCCAGTACTTC; cdr3_aa: CASSLGLYQETQYF
d_call: TRBD2; clone_size: -; j_call: TRBJ2-1; v_call: TRBV19; cdr3_nt: TGTGCCAGTAGTATCCTAGCGGAGGGCGAGCAGTTCTTC; cdr3_aa: CASSILAEGEQFF
d_call: -; clone_size: -; j_call: TRBJ2-1; v_call: TRBV5-8; cdr3_nt: TGTGCCAGCAGCTTATCGATCGTTACGGGCTCCTACAATGAGCAGTTCTTC; cdr3_aa: CASSLSIVTGSYNEQFF
d_call: TRBD1; clone_size: -; j_call: TRBJ2-1; v_call: TRBV10-3; cdr3_nt: TGTGCCATCAGTGAGTCGCCGGGGGACAGGGAGAATGAGCAGTTCTTC; cdr3_aa: CAISESPGDRENEQFF
d_call: -; clone_size: -; j_call: TRBJ2-5; v_call: TRBV27; cdr3_nt: TGTGCCAGCAGTTTATTAGGGTTAGAGACCCAGTACTTC; cdr3_aa: CASSLLGLETQYF
d_call: -; clone_size: -; j_call: TRBJ2-5; v_call: TRBV27; cdr3_nt: TGTGCCAGCAGTTACCAGGGCTCCCAAGAGACCCAGTACTTC; cdr3_aa: CASSYQGSQETQYF
d_call: -; clone_size: -; j_call: TRBJ1-5; v_call: TRBV6-1; cdr3_nt: TGTGCCAGCAGCCCCTGGGAGCATCAGCCCCAGCATTTT; cdr3_aa: CASSPWEHQPQHF
d_call: -; clone_size: -; j_call: TRBJ2-3; v_call: TRBV20-1; cdr3_nt: TGCAGTGCCCTTCTCACAGATACGCAGTATTTT; cdr3_aa: CSALLTDTQYF
d_call: TRBD1; clone_size: -; j_call: TRBJ2-2; v_call: TRBV28; cdr3_nt: TGTGCCAGCAGAACGACAGGGAGGAACACCGGGGAGCTGTTTTTT; cdr3_aa: CASRTTGRNTGELFF
d_call: -; clone_size: -; j_call: TRBJ2-7; v_call: TRBV10-3; cdr3_nt: TGTGCCATCAGTGAGTCGGGCTACGAGCAGTACTTC; cdr3_aa: CAISESGYEQYF
d_call: -; clone_size: -; j_call: TRBJ2-7; v_call: TRBV27; cdr3_nt: TGTGCCAGCAGTTTATGGGGAGGAAGCGAGCAGTACTTC; cdr3_aa: CASSLWGGSEQYF
d_call: TRBD2; clone_size: -; j_call: TRBJ2-5; v_call: TRBV10-3; cdr3_nt: TGTGCCATCGGCTCGGGGGGGGAAGAGACCCAGTACTTC; cdr3_aa: CAIGSGGEETQYF
d_call: -; clone_size: once; j_call: TRBJ2-6; v_call: TRBV27; cdr3_nt: TGTGCCAGCAGCGGCTTATCGGGAGTCTCTGGGGCCAACGTCCTGACTTTC; cdr3_aa: CASSGLSGVSGANVLTF
d_call: TRBD2; clone_size: -; j_call: TRBJ2-5; v_call: TRBV4-1; cdr3_nt: TGCGCCAGCAGCCCGGGAGGGGGGTCAGAGACCCAGTACTTC; cdr3_aa: CASSPGGGSETQYF
d_call: TRBD1; clone_size: -; j_call: TRBJ1-1; v_call: TRBV18; cdr3_nt: TGTGCCAGCTCACATCCTCAGGGGGGGAACACTGAAGCTTTCTTT; cdr3_aa: CASSHPQGGNTEAFF
d_call: -; clone_size: -; j_call: TRBJ1-2; v_call: TRBV19; cdr3_nt: TGTGCCAGTAGTGTCGACAGGACGAACTATGGCTACACCTTC; cdr3_aa: CASSVDRTNYGYTF
d_call: TRBD1; clone_size: few; j_call: TRBJ2-5; v_call: TRBV4-3; cdr3_nt: TGCGCCAGCAGCCAAGATGGGACAGGGGGCTGGGAGACCCAGTACTTC; cdr3_aa: CASSQDGTGGWETQYF
d_call: -; clone_size: -; j_call: TRBJ2-2; v_call: TRBV2; cdr3_nt: TGTGCCAGCAGTGAACTAGGGACCACGAACACCGGGGAGCTGTTTTTT; cdr3_aa: CASSELGTTNTGELFF
d_call: -; clone_size: -; j_call: TRBJ1-5; v_call: TRBV4-3; cdr3_nt: TGCGCCAGCAGCCAAGATCGGTCGTATAGCAATCAGCCCCAGCATTTT; cdr3_aa: CASSQDRSYSNQPQHF
d_call: -; clone_size: -; j_call: TRBJ2-7; v_call: TRBV6-1; cdr3_nt: TGTGCCAGCAGTGAAGCGGGAGAGATGTACGAGCAGTACTTC; cdr3_aa: CASSEAGEMYEQYF
d_call: -; clone_size: -; j_call: TRBJ2-1; v_call: TRBV4-1; cdr3_nt: TGCGCCAGCAGCCCCGAAACTCAAATCGGGCCAAATGAGCAGTTCTTC; cdr3_aa: CASSPETQIGPNEQFF
d_call: -; clone_size: -; j_call: TRBJ1-2; v_call: TRBV9; cdr3_nt: TGTGCCAGCAGCGTAGGGGGGAACTATGGCTACACCTTC; cdr3_aa: CASSVGGNYGYTF
d_call: -; clone_size: -; j_call: TRBJ2-1; v_call: TRBV7-9; cdr3_nt: TGTGCCAGCAGCTTAACGGGTTACAATGAGCAGTTCTTC; cdr3_aa: CASSLTGYNEQFF
d_call: TRBD2; clone_size: -; j_call: TRBJ2-3; v_call: TRBV29-1; cdr3_nt: TGCAGCGTCCAAGGGGGACTAGCGCGCACAGATACGCAGTATTTT; cdr3_aa: CSVQGGLARTDTQYF
d_call: -; clone_size: -; j_call: TRBJ1-5; v_call: TRBV27; cdr3_nt: TGTGCCAGCAGTTTCCCGAATCAGCCCCAGCATTTT; cdr3_aa: CASSFPNQPQHF
d_call: -; clone_size: -; j_call: TRBJ1-2; v_call: TRBV9; cdr3_nt: TGTGCCAGCAGCGTTCACTGGGGGGCGAGCTATGGCTACACCTTC; cdr3_aa: CASSVHWGASYGYTF
d_call: -; clone_size: -; j_call: TRBJ1-2; v_call: TRBV9; cdr3_nt: TGTGCCAGCAGCCCAACCGGGGAAACTAACTATGGCTACACCTTC; cdr3_aa: CASSPTGETNYGYTF
d_call: TRBD2; clone_size: -; j_call: TRBJ2-7; v_call: TRBV4-3; cdr3_nt: TGCGCCAGCAGCCAAGATGAAACTAGCGGGAGCTACGAGCAGTACTTC; cdr3_aa: CASSQDETSGSYEQYF
d_call: -; clone_size: -; j_call: TRBJ1-1; v_call: TRBV4-1; cdr3_nt: TGCGCCAGCAGCCAAGTGGACGTGAACACTGAAGCTTTCTTT; cdr3_aa: CASSQVDVNTEAFF
d_call: -; clone_size: -; j_call: TRBJ1-5; v_call: TRBV5-4; cdr3_nt: TGTGCCAGCAGCTTGGAAGGGCCCAATCAGCCCCAGCATTTT; cdr3_aa: CASSLEGPNQPQHF
d_call: -; clone_size: -; j_call: TRBJ2-3; v_call: TRBV10-1; cdr3_nt: TGCGCCAGCAGTGAGGGGACATTGTATACGCAGTATTTT; cdr3_aa: CASSEGTLYTQYF
d_call: TRBD1; clone_size: -; j_call: TRBJ2-7; v_call: TRBV4-3; cdr3_nt: TGCGCCAGCAGCCCCCGACAGGGTAGCTCCTACGAGCAGTACTTC; cdr3_aa: CASSPRQGSSYEQYF
d_call: TRBD2; clone_size: -; j_call: TRBJ2-4; v_call: TRBV6-7; cdr3_nt: TGTGCCAGCAGTTACAAGACTAGCGGGAGGATCCTAGCCAAAAACATTCAGTACTTC; cdr3_aa: CASSYKTSGRILAKNIQYF
d_call: TRBD2; clone_size: -; j_call: TRBJ2-7; v_call: TRBV14; cdr3_nt: TGTGCCAGCAGCCAAGGTATTGGGAGGGGCCACGAGCAGTACTTC; cdr3_aa: CASSQGIGRGHEQYF
d_call: -; clone_size: once; j_call: TRBJ1-2; v_call: TRBV25-1; cdr3_nt: TGTGCCAGCAGTGCAACCGGGAGGTATGGCTACACCTTC; cdr3_aa: CASSATGRYGYTF
d_call: -; clone_size: -; j_call: TRBJ2-5; v_call: TRBV21-1; cdr3_nt: TGTGTACGGACACGAAAAGAGGCCCAGTACTTC; cdr3_aa: CVRTRKEAQYF